This entry lists 25 T cell receptor beta chains sequenced from one sample in a study of T cells in Graves' hyperthyroidism and ophthalmopathy. Amplification yielded TCR beta CDR3 regions, with RNA transcripts as the source. The TCR CDR3 was amplified in a first-round RT-PCR using the HTBI primer set. Using its own MiXCR run on the multiplex PCR reads, TCRdb lists one record per CDR3 protein. The data contain around 440,000 distinct CDR3 sequences, more than 15% of them singletons. Material: blood. These receptor sequences come from a woman under 30 with Graves' hyperthyroidism.

This chain joins TRBV3-1 and TRBJ2-7; 8 nucleotides match TRBD2. V shed 4 bases and J 5 bases; nucleotides not matched to a gene: 10. The V gene's germline CDR1 is LGHDT and CDR2 YNNKEL (reference sequence). This CDR3 is built from 15 residues. CDR3 DNA: TGTGCCAGCAGCCTCCCGGGAGGGAGGTTCGACGAGCAGTACTTC. Amino acid sequence: CASSLPGGRFDEQYF.

This clonotype was recorded a few times. The rearrangement joins TRBV6-6 to TRBJ1-2; TRBD1 matches 7 bases. CDR1 is MNHNY, CDR2 SVGAGI, per germline (reference sequence). The trim removed 1 base at V and 4 bases at J, leaving 6 bases unmatched. The CDR3 sequence is 15 residues long. The CDR3, as DNA: TGTGCCAGCAGTTACTTGGGACAGCAAAGCTATGGCTACACCTTC. This gives the protein CASSYLGQQSYGYTF.

The rearrangement uses TRBV6-6 and TRBJ2-4, with 8 bases aligning to TRBD2. CDR3 length: 17 amino acids. Germline V lookup: CDR1 MNHNY, CDR2 SVGAGI (reference sequence). V trimming: 0 bases; J trimming: 6 bases; junction bases outside the gene matches: 10. The DNA of the CDR3 is TGTGCCAGCAGTTACTCCTCCGGGGGGGGCGTAGGAAACATTCAGTACTTC. Encoded protein: CASSYSSGGGVGNIQYF.

CDR3 in amino acids: CASSPALSEDGQYF. As DNA, the CDR3 is TGTGCCAGCAGCCCCGCCCTATCGGAGGACGGGCAGTACTTC. This rearrangement joins TRBV7-9 to TRBJ2-7, with D maybe TRBD2 (5 bases). Germline V CDR1 and CDR2: SEHNR, FQNEAQ (reference sequence). Deletions cut 5 bases from V and 9 bases from J, with 20 bases between. The CDR3 has 14 amino acids.

This clonotype has just a few counts. The rearrangement uses TRBV6-1 and TRBJ1-5, with D perhaps matching TRBD1 (6 bases). The germline CDR1 and CDR2 sequences are MNHNS and SASEGT. The ends were cut back, 7 bases at V and 8 bases at J, with 6 bases in the middle. The CDR3 has 10 residues. This CDR3 reads CASKGEPQHF. As DNA, the CDR3 is TGTGCCAGCAAGGGGGAGCCCCAGCATTTT.

The chain couples TRBV27 to TRBJ2-5, with D possibly TRBD1 on 7 matching bases. Between the trimmed V and J ends, which lost 4 bases and 2 bases, there was a span of 17 bases. CDR3 length equals 16 residues. The germline V gene has CDR1 MNHEY and CDR2 SMNVEV (reference sequence). The CDR3: CASSSWVQGGQETQYF. CDR3 nucleotide sequence: TGTGCCAGCAGTTCATGGGTCCAGGGGGGACAAGAGACCCAGTACTTC.

This clonotype was detected ten times or more. The chain recombines TRBV10-3 with TRBJ1-2; D remains ambiguous. The CDR3 has 16 amino acids. V was shortened by 4 bases and J by 2 bases, with 17 bases between the two germline ends. CDR1 and CDR2 (germline): ENHRY, SYGVKD. The CDR3 DNA sequence: TGTGCCATCAGTGGAGCGGACCCCGGAGGAAACTATGGCTACACCTTC. Its translation is CAISGADPGGNYGYTF.

This clonotype came up a few times. The CDR3 region has the DNA TGCAGTGCTCAACAGAGCAGCAATCAGCCCCAGCATTTT. Its translation: CSAQQSSNQPQHF. The chain links TRBV20-1 to TRBJ1-5; D gene ambiguous. Germline CDR1 and CDR2: DFQATT and SNEGSKA (reference sequence). CDR3 length: 13 residues. The V and J ends lost 5 bases and 1 base respectively, with 9 bases between them.

V usage is TRBV20-1 and J usage is TRBJ2-3; 12 positions agree with TRBD2. Germline CDR1 and CDR2: DFQATT and SNEGSKA (reference sequence). This CDR3 region has 19 residues. Losses at the gene ends were 3 bases for V and 0 bases for J; bases not matched to a gene: 13. CDR3 DNA sequence: TGCAGTGCTAGCTTCGGACTAGCGGGGAGGTCCACTAGCACAGATACGCAGTATTTT. It codes for CSASFGLAGRSTSTDTQYF.

This clonotype was counted between two and nine times. The rearrangement joins TRBV6-1 to TRBJ1-1, with TRBD1 matching 7 bases. V trimming: 0 bases; J trimming: 1 base; junction bases outside the gene matches: 2. This CDR3 has 15 residues. Germline V gene lookup returns CDR1 MNHNS and CDR2 SASEGT. DNA of the CDR3: TGTGCCAGCAGTGAAGCGACAGGGTCGAACACTGAAGCTTTCTTT. As protein: CASSEATGSNTEAFF.

The chain links TRBV19 to TRBJ1-2; TRBD1 is a possible D gene (6 bases). CDR1 is LNHDA, CDR2 SQIVND, per germline (reference sequence). The CDR3 has 15 amino acids. V was cut by 10 bases and J by 2 bases, with 20 bases left in between. CDR3 bases: TGTGCCACCTCAGGGGCCGCGCCGGTAAACTATGGCTACACCTTC. Protein product: CATSGAAPVNYGYTF.

Many counts were recorded for this clonotype. The chain combines TRBV28 with TRBJ1-2; no definite D call. V was clipped by 3 bases and J by 5 bases, with 10 bases between them. CDR3 length equals 13 residues. The germline V gene has CDR1 MDHEN and CDR2 SYDVKM. DNA for the CDR3: TGTGCCAGCAGTTTTGCCCAACGTTATGGCTACACCTTC. This codes for CASSFAQRYGYTF.

The V and J genes are TRBV6-9 and TRBJ1-5; D remains unclear. Trimming left V 3 bases short and J 5 bases short, with 11 bases between. This CDR3 is 14 amino acids long. The germline V gene has CDR1 MNHGY and CDR2 SVAAGI. The CDR3 protein is CASSYQPIYQPQHF. The CDR3 nucleotides are TGTGCCAGCAGTTACCAACCAATATATCAGCCCCAGCATTTT.

This clonotype was counted at least ten times. The rearrangement joins TRBV4-3 to TRBJ1-5, with TRBD1 as a possible D gene (5 bases). Germline V gene lookup returns CDR1 LGHNA and CDR2 YSLEER. V was cut by 0 bases and J by 1 base, with 10 bases left in between. The CDR3 is 16 residues long. CDR3 sequence: CASSQDRQGSNQPQHF. The CDR3, as DNA: TGCGCCAGCAGCCAAGATAGGCAGGGCAGCAATCAGCCCCAGCATTTT.

This clonotype appeared many times. The V gene is TRBV3-1, the J gene TRBJ2-5, with 11 bases fitting TRBD2. The CDR3 spans 18 residues. V lost 5 bases, J lost 4 bases, and 15 bases stayed unmatched. The germline CDR1 and CDR2 sequences are LGHDT and YNNKEL (reference sequence). In nucleotides, the CDR3 is TGTGCCAGCAGCAGCCAAAGTCCCCGGCTAGCGGGAGGAGAGACCCAGTACTTC. Its translation: CASSSQSPRLAGGETQYF.

The sample holds a few counts of this clonotype. The junction differs from germline at one of its ends, possibly a read error. V and J are TRBV20-1 and TRBJ1-3, with D hard to call. This CDR3 is 13 amino acids long. The germline V gene encodes CDR1 DFQATT and CDR2 SNEGSKA (reference sequence). CDR3 sequence (DNA): TGCAGTTCTAGAGAGAGCTCTGGAAACACCATATATTTT. As protein: CSSRESSGNTIYF.

Only a few counts were recorded for this clonotype. The gene calls are TRBV6-2 or TRBV6-3 and TRBJ1-2; unclear D gene. Trimming left V 6 bases short and J 4 bases short, with 15 bases between. This CDR3 contains 14 residues. Per the germline V gene, CDR1 is MNHEY and CDR2 is SVGEGT. CDR3 DNA sequence: TGTGCCAGCAGACATACTTCGGACGGCTATGGCTACACCTTC. It yields the protein CASRHTSDGYGYTF.

This clonotype occurred many times. V usage is TRBV11-2 and J usage is TRBJ1-1, with D uncertain. There are 16 residues in the CDR3. Germline lookup yields CDR1 SGHAT and CDR2 FQNNGV. V gave up 0 bases and J gave up 2 bases, with 13 bases separating them. The CDR3 loop reads CASSLDWARPNTEAFF. The CDR3 region has the DNA TGTGCCAGCAGCTTAGATTGGGCCAGACCCAACACTGAAGCTTTCTTT.

This clonotype was seen a few times. The rearrangement joins TRBV19 to TRBJ1-1; D is ambiguous. Looked up from germline, CDR1 is LNHDA and CDR2 is SQIVND (reference sequence). The CDR3 has 12 residues. V dropped 6 bases and J dropped 4 bases, with 9 bases sitting between them. The DNA of the CDR3 is TGTGCCAGTAGGGCCTACCCCACTGAAGCTTTCTTT. Amino acids: CASRAYPTEAFF.

This clonotype was observed a few times. This sequence joins TRBV13 and TRBJ2-7; tentatively, D is TRBD2 (5 bases). This CDR3 contains 13 residues. CDR1 is PRHDT and CDR2 is FYEKMQ in the germline V gene (reference sequence). The germline V and J ends were trimmed by 3 bases and 2 bases, with 8 bases remaining between them. This CDR3 is CASSFRGTYEQYF. CDR3 nucleotides: TGTGCCAGCAGCTTCCGGGGAACCTACGAGCAGTACTTC.

In its sample, this clonotype was seen many times. This chain links TRBV5-8 with TRBJ2-5, with TRBD1 matching over 8 bases. V dropped 2 bases and J dropped 1; count of bases not matched to a gene: 1. CDR1 and CDR2 (germline): SGHTS, YDEGEE. The CDR3 runs to 14 residues. CDR3 coding DNA: TGTGCCAGCAGCTTCGGACAGGGCCAAGAGACCCAGTACTTC. This translates into CASSFGQGQETQYF.

This clonotype appeared a few times. The chain is built from TRBV11-1 and TRBJ2-1, with 15 bases matching TRBD2. The CDR3 runs 16 residues. V lost 7 bases to trimming and J lost 6 bases; unmatched junction nucleotides: 7. From germline, CDR1 is SGHAT and CDR2 FQDESV (reference sequence). CDR3 amino acids: CASNGLAGGPGNEQFF. The CDR3 region has the DNA TGTGCCAGCAACGGACTAGCGGGAGGGCCTGGCAATGAGCAGTTCTTC.

In this sample, this clonotype turned up a few times. This chain uses TRBV11-2 with TRBJ1-1, with D possibly TRBD1 on 5 matching bases. The V end lost 6 bases, the J end lost 5 bases, and 22 bases lay between the germline ends. Germline values: CDR1 SGHAT, CDR2 FQNNGV. CDR3 length: 16 residues. CDR3 DNA: TGTGCCAGCAGTGAATTCTACGAGGGGTGGGGGACTGAAGCTTTCTTT. Its protein product is CASSEFYEGWGTEAFF.

This clonotype has only a few counts. The genes are TRBV15 and TRBJ2-3; D unclear. Trimming removed 0 bases at V and 6 bases at J, with 7 bases between. Germline CDR1 LNHNV, CDR2 YYDKDF (reference sequence). This CDR3 has 13 amino acids. The CDR3 sequence: CATSRDGWDTQYF. The CDR3 DNA follows: TGTGCCACCAGCAGAGATGGTTGGGATACGCAGTATTTT.

This clonotype was picked up a small number of times. The chain carries TRBV20-1 and TRBJ2-7; D is ambiguous. From germline, CDR1 is DFQATT and CDR2 SNEGSKA (reference sequence). V was clipped by 4 bases and J by 2 bases, with 9 bases between them. The CDR3 sequence is 12 residues long. CDR3 region: CSATDQPYEQYF. As DNA, the CDR3 is TGCAGTGCTACGGACCAACCCTACGAGCAGTACTTC.